What follows are 16 T cell receptor beta chains derived from one specimen sequenced in a study of Ad26.COV2.S vaccination and SARS-CoV-2 variants. Treatment noted: around 19 received Ad26.COV2.S at low or high dose, single or two shots; roughly five received placebo; per-sample allocation not given. The samples were gathered on day 63 after the first injection of vaccine or placebo. Profiling relied on immunoSEQ multiplex PCR, and the TCRdb table lists in-frame clones only, not all of them. The table shows about 280,000 clones, with around 87% occurring only once. Specimen: peripheral blood, collected in a trial of Ad26.COV2.S vaccine versus placebo. Receptor source: a person aged 18 to 59 who received the Ad26.COV2.S COVID-19 vaccine or a placebo.

CDR3 loop: CASSNQGAMNTEAFF. The DNA of the CDR3 is TGTGCCAGTAGTAATCAGGGGGCTATGAACACTGAAGCTTTCTTT. The V call is TRBV19, the J call TRBJ1-1; 8 positions agree with TRBD1. Germline V gene lookup returns CDR1 LNHDA and CDR2 SQIVND (reference sequence). V lost 4 bases, J lost 0 bases, and 4 bases stayed unmatched. CDR3 length: 15 amino acids.

This rearrangement joins TRBV5-1 to TRBJ2-1; D could derive from TRBD1 or TRBD2 (5 bases each). Trimming took off 6 bases at V and 2 bases at J, with 9 bases between the two ends. Per the germline V gene, CDR1 is SGHRS and CDR2 is YFSETQ. The CDR3 runs 13 residues. Here the CDR3 DNA reads TGCGCCAGCACAGGGAGTACCTACAATGAGCAGTTCTTC. Translated, it gives CASTGSTYNEQFF. The full variable domain, in which reference TRBV5-1 and TRBJ2-1 provide the parts outside the CDR3, is KAGVTQTPRYLIKTRGQQVTLSCSPISGHRSVSWYQQTPGQGLQFLFEYFSETQRNKGNFPGRFSGRQFSNSRSEMNVSTLELGDSALYLCASTGSTYNEQFFGPGTRLTVL.

This chain uses TRBV4-1 with TRBJ2-3; maybe TRBD1 (5 bases). Trimming took off 0 bases at V and 4 bases at J, with 11 bases between the two ends. The germline V gene has CDR1 MGHRA and CDR2 YSYEKL. The CDR3 covers 15 residues. The CDR3 DNA sequence: TGCGCCAGCAGCCAAGAAAATACCAGGGCAGATACGCAGTATTTT. Its translation is CASSQENTRADTQYF.

CDR3 sequence (DNA): TGCGCCAGCAGCCAAGTGCTAGGAGGGGGCAATGAGCAGTTCTTC. It specifies CASSQVLGGGNEQFF. The chain combines TRBV4-1 with TRBJ2-1; perhaps D is TRBD1 or TRBD2 (6 bases each). The CDR3 sequence is 15 residues long. Trimming stripped 1 base from V and 6 bases from J, with 13 bases between. The germline V gene has CDR1 MGHRA and CDR2 YSYEKL.

The chain joins TRBV21-1 to TRBJ2-3. TRBV21-1 is deemed a pseudogene. The CDR3 consists of 11 residues. The CDR3 nucleotides are TGTGCCCCCCGGGGCAGAGATACGCAGTATTTT. Amino acid sequence: CAPRGRDTQYF.

V is TRBV5-4 and J is TRBJ2-7; TRBD2 aligns across 13 bases. V trimming: 4 bases; J trimming: 0 bases; junction bases outside the gene matches: 7. This CDR3 spans 17 amino acids. Germline V gene data show CDR1 as SGHNT and CDR2 as YYREEE (reference sequence). The CDR3 reads CASSPGLAGESSYEQYF. DNA of the CDR3: TGTGCCAGCAGCCCTGGACTAGCGGGGGAAAGCTCCTACGAGCAGTACTTC.

The V and J genes are TRBV6-2 or TRBV6-3 and TRBJ1-2, with D tentatively TRBD1 (5 bases). Germline V gives CDR1 MNHEY, CDR2 SVGEGT. V was clipped by 2 bases and J by 3 bases, with 10 bases between them. This CDR3 has 14 residues. The CDR3 DNA is TGTGCCAGCAGTTACGGGGCGGATGACTATGGCTACACCTTC. Translation: CASSYGADDYGYTF.

This clone was found once. The chain combines TRBV5-1 with TRBJ1-2; 8 bases map to TRBD1. Germline V gene data show CDR1 as SGHRS and CDR2 as YFSETQ. The CDR3 has 17 amino acids. The ends lost 4 bases at V and 4 bases at J; junction bases unmatched: 15. CDR3 nucleotides: TGCGCCAGCAGCCAACAGCCAGGGGGCTCTCGTGGCTATGGCTACACCTTC. Translated, it gives CASSQQPGGSRGYGYTF.

The CDR3 region is CASSPTSGGPYNEQFF. CDR3 sequence (DNA): TGTGCCAGCAGCCCAACCTCAGGGGGTCCGTACAATGAGCAGTTCTTC. The V and J genes are TRBV9 and TRBJ2-1; 7 nucleotides agree with TRBD1. V was pared by 4 bases and J by 4 bases, with 11 bases of the junction left unmatched. This CDR3 is built from 16 residues. The germline V gene encodes CDR1 SGDLS and CDR2 YYNGEE.

The chain has TRBV12-5 and TRBJ1-1; TRBD1 might be the D (5 bases). The CDR3 covers 14 residues. Deletions cut 5 bases from V and 1 base from J, with 11 bases between. Germline values: CDR1 LGHNT, CDR2 FRNRAP. This chain's CDR3 is CASGPSGGNTEAFF. The DNA for the CDR3 is TGTGCTAGTGGTCCCTCTGGGGGGAACACTGAAGCTTTCTTT.

This clone was detected once. J is TRBJ2-1 and V is TRBV12-5; D possibly uses TRBD1 or TRBD2 (5 bases each). The V end lost 1 base, the J end lost 1 base, and 5 bases lay between the germline ends. Germline loops: CDR1 LGHNT, CDR2 FRNRAP. This CDR3 is built from 14 residues. CDR3 sequence: CASGLGGSYNEQFF. The CDR3 DNA reads as TGTGCTAGTGGTTTGGGGGGGTCCTACAATGAGCAGTTCTTC. The entire variable domain, with the rest obtained from reference TRBV12-5 and TRBJ2-1, is as follows: DARVTQTPRHKVTEMGQEVTMRCQPILGHNTVFWYRQTMMQGLELLAYFRNRAPLDDSGMPKDRFSAEMPDATLATLKIQPSEPRDSAVYFCASGLGGSYNEQFFGPGTRLTVL.

The chain couples TRBV7-9 to TRBJ1-1; TRBD1 agrees at 9 bases. J lost 5 bases, V lost 6 bases, and 7 bases had no gene match. The CDR3 totals 14 residues. CDR1 is SEHNR, CDR2 FQNEAQ, per germline (reference sequence). In nucleotides, the CDR3 is TGTGCCAGCAGTATTACGACAGGGGGGACTGAAGCTTTCTTT. This gives the protein CASSITTGGTEAFF.

This clone was recorded a few times. The gene calls are TRBV7-2 and TRBJ1-1; D remains unclear. The germline V and J ends were trimmed by 1 base and 4 bases, with 10 bases remaining between them. The germline gives CDR1 SGHTA, CDR2 FQGNSA. This CDR3 region has 14 residues. CDR3 residues: CASSLDYTATEAFF. The CDR3 nucleotides are TGTGCCAGCAGCTTAGATTACACGGCCACTGAAGCTTTCTTT.

This sequence joins TRBV5-5 and TRBJ2-6, with D maybe TRBD2 (6 bases). The CDR3 extends over 16 amino acids. The germline CDR1 and CDR2 sequences are SGHKS and YYEKEE (reference sequence). With 2 bases removed from V and 4 bases from J, the gap between germline ends came to 13 bases. CDR3 DNA: TGTGCCAGCAGCTTAGCCGGGGGTACCGGGGCCAACGTCCTGACTTTC. The encoded protein is CASSLAGGTGANVLTF.

V is TRBV3-1 (or the pseudogene TRBV3-2) and J is TRBJ2-1, with D unresolved. Germline V gene lookup returns CDR1 LGHDT and CDR2 YNNKEL (reference sequence). Trimming took 0 bases from V and 10 from J, leaving 10 bases between them. This CDR3 spans 13 amino acids. In nucleotides, the CDR3 is TGTGCCAGCAGCCAAGAGTCATGGGGAGAGCAGTTCTTC. Its protein product is CASSQESWGEQFF.

The chain employs TRBV10-3 and TRBJ1-2; 8 bases align to TRBD1. V dropped 11 bases and J dropped 6; count of bases not matched to a gene: 11. Germline CDR1 and CDR2: ENHRY and SYGVKD. The CDR3 is 13 amino acids. The CDR3 DNA sequence: TGTGCCCACCGACCAGGACAGGGCAATGGCTACACCTTC. It encodes CAHRPGQGNGYTF.